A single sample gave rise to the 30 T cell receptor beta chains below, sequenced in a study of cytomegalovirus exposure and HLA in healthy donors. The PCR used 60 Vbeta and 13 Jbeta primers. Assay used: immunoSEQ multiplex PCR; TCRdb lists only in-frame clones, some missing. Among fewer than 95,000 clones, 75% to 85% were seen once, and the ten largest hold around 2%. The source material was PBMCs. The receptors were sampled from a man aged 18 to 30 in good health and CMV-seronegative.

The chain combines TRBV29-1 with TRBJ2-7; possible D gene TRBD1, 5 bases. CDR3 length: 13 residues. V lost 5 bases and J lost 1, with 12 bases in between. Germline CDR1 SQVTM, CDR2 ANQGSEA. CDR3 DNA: TGCAGCGTTACAGGTCCCGCTTCCTACGAGCAGTACTTC. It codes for CSVTGPASYEQYF.

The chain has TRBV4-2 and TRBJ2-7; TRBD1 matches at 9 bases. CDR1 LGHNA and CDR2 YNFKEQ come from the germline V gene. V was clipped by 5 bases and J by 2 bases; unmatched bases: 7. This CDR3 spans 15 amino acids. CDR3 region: CASSSLGQGTYEQYF. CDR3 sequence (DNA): TGTGCCAGCAGCTCGCTAGGACAGGGGACCTACGAGCAGTACTTC.

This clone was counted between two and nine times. The CDR3 loop is CASSPGGARNEQFF. In DNA, the CDR3 is TGTGCCAGCAGCCCCGGGGGGGCGAGGAATGAGCAGTTCTTC. The chain has TRBV28 and TRBJ2-1; 8 positions match TRBD2. Per germline, CDR1 MDHEN and CDR2 SYDVKM. V gave up 6 bases and J gave up 7 bases; unmatched junction bases: 8. This CDR3 contains 14 residues.

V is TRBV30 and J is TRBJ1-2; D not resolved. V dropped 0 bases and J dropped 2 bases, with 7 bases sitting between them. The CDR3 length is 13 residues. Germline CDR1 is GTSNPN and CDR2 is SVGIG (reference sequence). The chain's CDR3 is CAWSVVRNYGYTF. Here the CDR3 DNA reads TGTGCCTGGAGTGTGGTACGGAACTATGGCTACACCTTC.

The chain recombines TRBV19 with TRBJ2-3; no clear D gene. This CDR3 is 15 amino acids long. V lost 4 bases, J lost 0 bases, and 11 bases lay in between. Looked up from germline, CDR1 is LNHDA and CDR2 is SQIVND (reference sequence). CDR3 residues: CASSTHQISTDTQYF. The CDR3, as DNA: TGTGCCAGTAGTACCCATCAAATTAGCACAGATACGCAGTATTTT.

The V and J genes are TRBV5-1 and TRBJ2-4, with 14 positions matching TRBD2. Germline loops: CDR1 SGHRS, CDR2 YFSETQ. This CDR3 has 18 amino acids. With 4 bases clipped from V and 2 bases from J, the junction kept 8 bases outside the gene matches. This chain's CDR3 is CASSSRLAGGRTKNIQYF. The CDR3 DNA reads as TGCGCCAGCAGCAGCCGACTAGCGGGGGGGCGGACCAAAAACATTCAGTACTTC.

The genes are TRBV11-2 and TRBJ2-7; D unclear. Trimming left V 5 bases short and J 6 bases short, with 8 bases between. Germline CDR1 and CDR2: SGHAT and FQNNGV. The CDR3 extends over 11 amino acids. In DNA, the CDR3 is TGTGCCAGCAGCCCGTCCCTCGAGCAGTACTTC. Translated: CASSPSLEQYF.

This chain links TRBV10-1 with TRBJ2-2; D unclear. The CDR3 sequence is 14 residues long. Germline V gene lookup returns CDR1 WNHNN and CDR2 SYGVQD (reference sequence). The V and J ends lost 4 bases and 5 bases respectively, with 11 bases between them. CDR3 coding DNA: TGCGCCAGCAGTGGCCAACTCGCTACCGGGGAGCTGTTTTTT. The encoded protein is CASSGQLATGELFF.

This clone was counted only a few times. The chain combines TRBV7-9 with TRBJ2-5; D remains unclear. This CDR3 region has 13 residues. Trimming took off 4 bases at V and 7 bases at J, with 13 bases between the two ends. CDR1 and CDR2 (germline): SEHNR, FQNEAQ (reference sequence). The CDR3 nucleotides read TGTGCCAGCAGCTCCCCCACGTCCGGGACCCAGTACTTC. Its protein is CASSSPTSGTQYF.

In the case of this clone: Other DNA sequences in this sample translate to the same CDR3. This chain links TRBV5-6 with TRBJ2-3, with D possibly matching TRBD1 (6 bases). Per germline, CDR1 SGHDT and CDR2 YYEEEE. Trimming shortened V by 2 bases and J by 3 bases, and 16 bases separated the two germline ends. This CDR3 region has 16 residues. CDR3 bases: TGTGCCAGCAGCTTAGAACAGGGTGTTGGGACAGATACGCAGTATTTT. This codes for CASSLEQGVGTDTQYF.

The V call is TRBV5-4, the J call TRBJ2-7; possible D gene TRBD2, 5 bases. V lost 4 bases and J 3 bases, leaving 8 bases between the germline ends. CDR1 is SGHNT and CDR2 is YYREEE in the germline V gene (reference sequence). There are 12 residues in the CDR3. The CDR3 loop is CASSSGVYEQYF. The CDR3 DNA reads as TGTGCCAGCAGCAGCGGAGTCTACGAGCAGTACTTC.

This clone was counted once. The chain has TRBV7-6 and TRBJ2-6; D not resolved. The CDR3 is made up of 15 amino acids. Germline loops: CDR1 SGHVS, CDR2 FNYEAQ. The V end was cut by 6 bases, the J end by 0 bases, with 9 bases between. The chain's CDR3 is CASSPLYSGANVLTF. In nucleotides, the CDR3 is TGTGCCAGCAGTCCTCTATACTCTGGGGCCAACGTCCTGACTTTC. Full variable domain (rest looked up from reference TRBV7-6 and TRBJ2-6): GAGVSQSPRYKVTKRGQDVALRCDPISGHVSLYWYRQALGQGPEFLTYFNYEAQQDKSGLPNDRFSAERPEGSISTLTIQRTEQRDSAMYRCASSPLYSGANVLTFGAGSRLTVL.

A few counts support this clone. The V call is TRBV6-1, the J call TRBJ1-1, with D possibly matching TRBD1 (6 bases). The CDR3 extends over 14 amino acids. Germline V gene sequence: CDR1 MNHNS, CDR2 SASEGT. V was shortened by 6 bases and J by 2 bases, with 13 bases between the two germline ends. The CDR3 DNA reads TGTGCCAGCAGGGATTCAGGGGACAACACTGAAGCTTTCTTT. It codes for CASRDSGDNTEAFF.

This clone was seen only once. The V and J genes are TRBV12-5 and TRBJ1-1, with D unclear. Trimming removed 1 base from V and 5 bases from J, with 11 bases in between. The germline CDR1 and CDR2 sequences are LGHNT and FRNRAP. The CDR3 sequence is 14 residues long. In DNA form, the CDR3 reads TGTGCTAGTGGTTTGGCCCTGCCGGGGACTGAAGCTTTCTTT. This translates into CASGLALPGTEAFF.

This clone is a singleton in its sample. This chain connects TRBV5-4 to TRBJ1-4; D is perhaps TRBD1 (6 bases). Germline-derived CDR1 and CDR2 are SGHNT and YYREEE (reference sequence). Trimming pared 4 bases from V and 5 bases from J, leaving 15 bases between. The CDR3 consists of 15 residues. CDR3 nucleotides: TGTGCCAGCAGCCAAACGACAGGCACAAATGAAAAACTGTTTTTT. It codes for CASSQTTGTNEKLFF.

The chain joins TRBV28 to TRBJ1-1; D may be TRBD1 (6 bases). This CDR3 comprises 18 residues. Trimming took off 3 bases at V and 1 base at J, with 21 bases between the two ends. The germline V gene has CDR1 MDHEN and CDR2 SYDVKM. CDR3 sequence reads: CASSFSGGAWGKNTEAFF. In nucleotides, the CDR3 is TGTGCCAGCAGTTTTAGCGGGGGCGCCTGGGGTAAGAACACTGAAGCTTTCTTT.

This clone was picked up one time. CDR3 region: CASSLARVNTEAFF. The CDR3 DNA reads TGTGCCAGCAGCTTAGCCAGGGTGAACACTGAAGCTTTCTTT. The chain is built from TRBV7-9 and TRBJ1-1, with TRBD1 as a possible D gene (5 bases). This CDR3 has 14 residues. From germline, CDR1 is SEHNR and CDR2 FQNEAQ (reference sequence). Deletions cut 0 bases from V and 0 bases from J, with 5 bases between.

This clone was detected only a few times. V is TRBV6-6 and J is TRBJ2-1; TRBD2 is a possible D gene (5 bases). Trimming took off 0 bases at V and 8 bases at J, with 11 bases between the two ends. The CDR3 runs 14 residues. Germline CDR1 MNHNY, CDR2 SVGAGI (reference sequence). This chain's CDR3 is CASSYSSEGDEQFF. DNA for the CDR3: TGTGCCAGCAGTTACTCATCCGAGGGCGATGAGCAGTTCTTC.

CDR3 DNA: TGCGCCAGCAGCAGCGGACAGGAGTATTCACCCCTCCACTTT. Amino acids: CASSSGQEYSPLHF. The chain carries TRBV5-1 and TRBJ1-6; TRBD1 aligns across 7 bases. Trimming cost V 4 bases and J 8 bases; bases outside gene matches: 6. This CDR3 contains 14 residues. Germline CDR1 reads SGHRS; CDR2 reads YFSETQ. Full variable domain (outside the CDR3, taken from reference TRBV5-1 and TRBJ1-6): KAGVTQTPRYLIKTRGQQVTLSCSPISGHRSVSWYQQTPGQGLQFLFEYFSETQRNKGNFPGRFSGRQFSNSRSEMNVSTLELGDSALYLCASSSGQEYSPLHFGNGTRLTVT.

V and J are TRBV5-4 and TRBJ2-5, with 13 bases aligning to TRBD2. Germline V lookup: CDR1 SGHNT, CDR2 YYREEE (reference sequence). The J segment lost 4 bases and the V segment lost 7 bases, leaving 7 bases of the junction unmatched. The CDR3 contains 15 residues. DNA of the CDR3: TGTGCCAGCCGTACTAGCGGGGGGGCGGGAGAGACCCAGTACTTC. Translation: CASRTSGGAGETQYF.

As DNA, the CDR3 is TGTGCCAGCAGTGGGGGGGGGAACTACGAGCAGTACTTC. Protein product: CASSGGGNYEQYF. The chain links TRBV2 to TRBJ2-7; 7 bases match TRBD2. Per the germline V gene, CDR1 is SNHLY and CDR2 is FYNNEI. The CDR3 loop spans 13 amino acids. Trimming cost V 4 bases and J 3 bases; bases outside gene matches: 3.

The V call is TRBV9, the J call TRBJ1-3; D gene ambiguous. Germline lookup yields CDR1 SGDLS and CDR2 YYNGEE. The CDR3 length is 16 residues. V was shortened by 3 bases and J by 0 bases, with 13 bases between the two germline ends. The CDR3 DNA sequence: TGTGCCAGCAGCGGAATGACACCCCTCTCTGGAAACACCATATATTTT. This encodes CASSGMTPLSGNTIYF.

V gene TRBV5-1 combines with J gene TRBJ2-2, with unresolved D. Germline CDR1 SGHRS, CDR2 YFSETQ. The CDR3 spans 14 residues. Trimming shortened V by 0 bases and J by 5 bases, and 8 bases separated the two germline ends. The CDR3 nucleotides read TGCGCCAGCAGCTTGGAACCGAGGACCGGGGAGCTGTTTTTT. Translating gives CASSLEPRTGELFF. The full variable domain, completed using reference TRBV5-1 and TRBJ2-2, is KAGVTQTPRYLIKTRGQQVTLSCSPISGHRSVSWYQQTPGQGLQFLFEYFSETQRNKGNFPGRFSGRQFSNSRSEMNVSTLELGDSALYLCASSLEPRTGELFFGEGSRLTVL.

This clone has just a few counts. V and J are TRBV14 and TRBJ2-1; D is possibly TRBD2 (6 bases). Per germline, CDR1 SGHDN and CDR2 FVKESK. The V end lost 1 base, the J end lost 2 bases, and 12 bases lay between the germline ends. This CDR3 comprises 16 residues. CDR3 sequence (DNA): TGTGCCAGCAGCCAAGTCGGAGTAGCGGCCTACAATGAGCAGTTCTTC. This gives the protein CASSQVGVAAYNEQFF.

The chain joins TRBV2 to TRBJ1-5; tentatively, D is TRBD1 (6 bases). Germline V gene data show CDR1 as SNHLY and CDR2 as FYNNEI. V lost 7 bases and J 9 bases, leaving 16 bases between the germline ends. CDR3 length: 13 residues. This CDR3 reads CASTRTASWPQHF. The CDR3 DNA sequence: TGTGCCAGCACCAGGACAGCCTCTTGGCCCCAGCATTTT.

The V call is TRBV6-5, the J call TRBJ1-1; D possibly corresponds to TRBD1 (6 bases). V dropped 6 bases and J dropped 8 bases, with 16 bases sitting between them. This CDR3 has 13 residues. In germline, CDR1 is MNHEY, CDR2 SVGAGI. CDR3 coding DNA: TGTGCCAGCAGGCCGGGACACAAGTCGGAAGCTTTCTTT. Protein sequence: CASRPGHKSEAFF.

CDR3: CAISGTGTGVEAFF. CDR3 sequence (DNA): TGTGCCATCAGTGGGACGGGGACAGGGGTTGAAGCTTTCTTT. V gene TRBV10-3 combines with J gene TRBJ1-1; 10 nucleotides match TRBD1. V gave up 4 bases and J gave up 7 bases; unmatched junction bases: 6. CDR1 is ENHRY, CDR2 SYGVKD, per germline. This CDR3 contains 14 residues.

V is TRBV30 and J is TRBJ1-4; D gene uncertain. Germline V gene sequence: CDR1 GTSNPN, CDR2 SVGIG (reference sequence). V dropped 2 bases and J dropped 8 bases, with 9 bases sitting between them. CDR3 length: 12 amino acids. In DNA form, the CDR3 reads TGTGCCTGGAGTTCAGGCTGGGAAAAACTGTTTTTT. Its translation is CAWSSGWEKLFF.

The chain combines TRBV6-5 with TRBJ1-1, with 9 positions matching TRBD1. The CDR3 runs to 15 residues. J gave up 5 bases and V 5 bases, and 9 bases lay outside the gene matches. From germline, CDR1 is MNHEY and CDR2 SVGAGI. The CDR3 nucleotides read TGTGCCAGCAGTCAACCCGGACAGGGGAAGACTGAAGCTTTCTTT. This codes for CASSQPGQGKTEAFF.

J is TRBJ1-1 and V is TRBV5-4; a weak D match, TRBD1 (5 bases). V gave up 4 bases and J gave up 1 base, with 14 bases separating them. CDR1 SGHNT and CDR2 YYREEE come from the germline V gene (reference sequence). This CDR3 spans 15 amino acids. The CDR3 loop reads CASSVGVFTNTEAFF. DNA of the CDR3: TGTGCCAGCAGCGTAGGGGTCTTCACGAACACTGAAGCTTTCTTT.